Below, 27 T cell receptor beta chains from the same sample are listed, as sequenced in a study of shared clonotypes between healthy human individuals. Terminally differentiated effector memory CD45RA+ cells were excluded from the naive CD8 cells, which were CD45RO-negative and positively selected for CCR7. This table comes from immunoSEQ multiplex PCR, and its TCRdb copy is limited to in-frame clones, with some not included. The repertoire holds some 600,000 clones, with around 96% as singletons. Sequencing was done on a sample of naive CD8+ T cells sorted from blood. The receptors were gathered from a woman aged 25 to 39 in good health.

The V call is TRBV2, the J call TRBJ2-2; perhaps TRBD2 as D (6 bases). Trimming pared 3 bases from V and 5 bases from J, leaving 13 bases between. Germline V gene sequence: CDR1 SNHLY, CDR2 FYNNEI. The CDR3 covers 15 residues. The CDR3 DNA sequence: TGTGCCAGCAGTGAGGGGGGAGGATGGACCGGGGAGCTGTTTTTT. This gives the protein CASSEGGGWTGELFF.

This chain connects TRBV7-9 to TRBJ1-2; maybe TRBD1 (6 bases). The length of the CDR3 is 13 residues. The germline gives CDR1 SEHNR, CDR2 FQNEAQ (reference sequence). Trimming removed 8 bases from V and 2 bases from J, with 12 bases in between. The CDR3 coding sequence is TGTGCCAGCCATCGACAGGAGAACTATGGCTACACCTTC. It encodes CASHRQENYGYTF.

The chain has TRBV7-9 and TRBJ1-1; D not certain. The CDR3 loop spans 13 amino acids. With 4 bases removed from V and 1 base from J, the gap between germline ends came to 7 bases. The germline CDR1 and CDR2 sequences are SEHNR and FQNEAQ (reference sequence). The CDR3 DNA is TGTGCCAGCAGCTGGGTGGGGAACACTGAAGCTTTCTTT. Translated, it gives CASSWVGNTEAFF.

The chain uses TRBV27 and TRBJ2-1; TRBD1 agrees at 9 bases. The CDR3 consists of 16 residues. Germline V lookup: CDR1 MNHEY, CDR2 SMNVEV (reference sequence). V gave up 0 bases and J gave up 7 bases; unmatched junction bases: 7. The CDR3 nucleotides are TGTGCCAGCAGTTTATCGAGACAGGGGGTCCCGAATGAGCAGTTCTTC. Translated, it gives CASSLSRQGVPNEQFF.

The rearrangement links TRBV13 to TRBJ2-5; 10 bases match TRBD1. Germline-derived CDR1 and CDR2 are PRHDT and FYEKMQ (reference sequence). V dropped 5 bases and J dropped 5; count of bases not matched to a gene: 5. This CDR3 spans 14 amino acids. The CDR3 is CASSPDRGFETQYF. The CDR3 nucleotides read TGTGCCAGCAGCCCGGACAGGGGGTTTGAGACCCAGTACTTC.

The CDR3 loop is CASSFRTDRHTEAFF. DNA of the CDR3: TGTGCCAGCAGTTTTCGGACAGACCGGCACACTGAAGCTTTCTTT. V gene TRBV28 combines with J gene TRBJ1-1; TRBD1 is a possible D gene (6 bases). Germline V gene data show CDR1 as MDHEN and CDR2 as SYDVKM. V was pared by 3 bases and J by 3 bases, with 14 bases between. This CDR3 region has 15 residues.

The chain combines TRBV15 with TRBJ1-2, with D unclear. Germline CDR1 and CDR2: LNHNV and YYDKDF (reference sequence). The CDR3 runs to 15 residues. V was trimmed by 0 bases and J by 8 bases, leaving 16 bases between them. The chain's CDR3 is CATSREVPNRWGYTF. The CDR3 coding sequence is TGTGCCACCAGCAGAGAAGTACCGAACAGATGGGGCTACACCTTC.

This clone was observed once. The chain uses TRBV25-1 and TRBJ2-7; weak D call: TRBD2 (6 bases). Trimming stripped 2 bases from V and 4 bases from J, with 15 bases between. The germline V gene encodes CDR1 MGHDK and CDR2 SYGVNS. The CDR3 extends over 15 amino acids. The CDR3 DNA is TGTGCCAGCAGTGAAATACGGGGAGGCAGATACGAGCAGTACTTC. It codes for CASSEIRGGRYEQYF.

The chain has TRBV5-4 and TRBJ2-7; 8 nucleotides match TRBD1. Per the germline V gene, CDR1 is SGHNT and CDR2 is YYREEE (reference sequence). This CDR3 contains 13 residues. The J segment lost 5 bases and the V segment lost 3 bases, leaving 4 bases of the junction unmatched. CDR3 DNA: TGTGCCAGCAGCTGGGGACAGGTCCACGAGCAGTACTTC. It codes for CASSWGQVHEQYF.

CDR3 in amino acids: CASSNQPGLNNYGYTF. The CDR3 bases are TGTGCCAGCAGTAATCAACCGGGTCTCAATAACTATGGCTACACCTTC. The chain combines TRBV7-9 with TRBJ1-2, with D hard to call. From germline, CDR1 is SEHNR and CDR2 FQNEAQ (reference sequence). Trimming cost V 6 bases and J 1 base, with 18 bases left between them. This CDR3 is built from 16 residues.

The J gene is TRBJ2-1, the V gene TRBV27; the D gene is possibly TRBD2 (5 bases). The CDR3 consists of 12 residues. Germline CDR1 reads MNHEY; CDR2 reads SMNVEV (reference sequence). Trimming shortened V by 9 bases and J by 7 bases, and 13 bases separated the two germline ends. CDR3 sequence: CASYRTPNEQFF. Written as DNA, the CDR3 is TGTGCCAGTTACCGGACTCCGAATGAGCAGTTCTTC.

The CDR3 bases are TGTGCCAGCAGTGAAGGTCTAGGACACGCCTACGAGCAGTACTTC. Its translation is CASSEGLGHAYEQYF. This rearrangement joins TRBV6-1 to TRBJ2-7; the D gene is possibly TRBD1 (5 bases). V was pared by 1 base and J by 2 bases, with 12 bases between. The CDR3 has 15 amino acids. The germline gives CDR1 MNHNS, CDR2 SASEGT.

V gene TRBV2 combines with J gene TRBJ2-7; D unresolved. Germline values: CDR1 SNHLY, CDR2 FYNNEI. The V and J ends lost 7 bases and 0 bases respectively, with 4 bases between them. The length of the CDR3 is 11 residues. CDR3 bases: TGTGCCAGCATGTACTCCTACGAGCAGTACTTC. This translates into CASMYSYEQYF.

A remark on this clone: Other DNA sequences of this sample code for an identical CDR3. In DNA, the CDR3 is TGTGCCAGCAGTTACGGCAGCGGACAGCCCCAGCATTTT. Protein product: CASSYGSGQPQHF. This chain links TRBV6-5 with TRBJ1-5; D call uncertain. Germline V gene data show CDR1 as MNHEY and CDR2 as SVGAGI. The V gene lost 2 bases and the J gene lost 7 bases, with 9 bases spanning the gap. The CDR3 is 13 residues long.

This sequence joins TRBV5-6 and TRBJ2-7, with D tentatively TRBD2 (5 bases). This CDR3 has 15 residues. Germline assignment: CDR1 SGHDT and CDR2 YYEEEE. V was cut by 0 bases and J by 4 bases, with 14 bases left in between. The CDR3 protein is CASSLGGSSYYEQYF. The CDR3 bases are TGTGCCAGCAGCTTGGGAGGGAGCTCCTATTACGAGCAGTACTTC.

The J gene is TRBJ2-7, the V gene TRBV5-5; D assignment may be TRBD1 or TRBD2 (5 bases each). The ends were cut back, 2 bases at V and 2 bases at J, with 14 bases in the middle. Germline V gives CDR1 SGHKS, CDR2 YYEKEE (reference sequence). The CDR3 runs 15 residues. CDR3 sequence reads: CASSFLQGEAYEQYF. The DNA for the CDR3 is TGTGCCAGCAGCTTTCTTCAGGGAGAGGCCTACGAGCAGTACTTC. Combining the CDR3 with reference TRBV5-5 and TRBJ2-7 gives the whole variable domain DAGVTQSPTHLIKTRGQQVTLRCSPISGHKSVSWYQQVLGQGPQFIFQYYEKEERGRGNFPDRFSARQFPNYSSELNVNALLLGDSALYLCASSFLQGEAYEQYFGPGTRLTVT.

The gene calls are TRBV2 and TRBJ2-6; D may be TRBD2 (5 bases). V was clipped by 7 bases and J by 0 bases, with 7 bases between them. This CDR3 has 14 residues. Germline V lookup: CDR1 SNHLY, CDR2 FYNNEI. CDR3 bases: TGTGCCAGCATTCGGGACTCTGGGGCCAACGTCCTGACTTTC. As protein: CASIRDSGANVLTF.

This clone was seen only once. The chain combines TRBV11-2 with TRBJ1-2; D is unresolved. The germline gives CDR1 SGHAT, CDR2 FQNNGV. V gave up 1 base and J gave up 4 bases, with 19 bases separating them. This CDR3 comprises 17 residues. CDR3 DNA: TGTGCCAGCAGCTTAGTATCGGCAGTGCCTACCCCCTATGGCTACACCTTC. Translating gives CASSLVSAVPTPYGYTF.

The chain combines TRBV28 with TRBJ2-5; 10 nucleotides line up with TRBD2. The DNA end lines up better with TRBJ2-7; the J call may be wrong. In germline, CDR1 is MDHEN, CDR2 SYDVKM. The CDR3 length is 15 residues. CDR3 bases: TGTGCCACCAGGGTAGGGACTAGCGAAACCTACGAGCAGTACTTC. This codes for CATRVGTSETYEQYF.

The chain uses TRBV6-4 and TRBJ2-3, with D uncertain. Germline V lookup: CDR1 MRHNA, CDR2 SNTAGT. The CDR3 extends over 13 amino acids. Trimming removed 1 base at V and 2 bases at J, with 4 bases between. The CDR3 loop reads CASSDFNTDTQYF. CDR3 DNA: TGTGCCAGCAGTGACTTTAACACAGATACGCAGTATTTT.

This rearrangement joins TRBV28 to TRBJ1-6, with TRBD1 identical over 9 bases. J gave up 5 bases and V 8 bases, and 7 bases lay outside the gene matches. The CDR3 extends over 15 amino acids. Germline lookup yields CDR1 MDHEN and CDR2 SYDVKM. The DNA of the CDR3 is TGTGCCAGCTTGCCGGGGACAGGGAATAATTCACCCCTCCACTTT. Amino acids: CASLPGTGNNSPLHF.

The chain links TRBV10-3 to TRBJ2-4; D not resolved. The CDR3 contains 14 residues. Germline CDR1 is ENHRY and CDR2 is SYGVKD. V lost 4 bases and J 7 bases, leaving 14 bases between the germline ends. The CDR3 reads CAISGEVEQNIQYF. In DNA, the CDR3 is TGTGCCATCAGTGGGGAAGTAGAGCAGAACATTCAGTACTTC.

The chain combines TRBV15 with TRBJ2-3; no firm D call. Trimming removed 5 bases from V and 4 bases from J, with 13 bases in between. CDR3 length: 14 amino acids. The germline V gene encodes CDR1 LNHNV and CDR2 YYDKDF (reference sequence). Written as DNA, the CDR3 is TGTGCCACCAGCGGCCTTCTTAGGCCAGATACGCAGTATTTT. This translates into CATSGLLRPDTQYF.

The CDR3 DNA is TGTGCCAGCAGCACTACCTACGAGCAGTACTTC. Translating gives CASSTTYEQYF. This chain joins TRBV7-9 and TRBJ2-7; D gene uncertain. The CDR3 length is 11 residues. The V gene's germline CDR1 is SEHNR and CDR2 FQNEAQ (reference sequence). The V end lost 5 bases, the J end lost 2 bases, and 4 bases lay between the germline ends. The full variable domain, with the rest looked up from reference TRBV7-9 and TRBJ2-7, is DTGVSQNPRHKITKRGQNVTFRCDPISEHNRLYWYRQTLGQGPEFLTYFQNEAQLEKSRLLSDRFSAERPKGSFSTLEIQRTEQGDSAMYLCASSTTYEQYFGPGTRLTVT.

About this clone itself: A clone one base away is much larger, so this may be a read error. CDR3 nucleotide sequence: TGTGCCAGCAGCTTAGATGGGTCCTACGAGCAGTACTTC. Protein product: CASSLDGSYEQYF. The chain has TRBV7-8 and TRBJ2-7; D is unclear. Deletions cut 1 base from V and 1 base from J, with 5 bases between. The CDR3 spans 13 residues. CDR1 and CDR2 from the germline V gene are SGHVS and FQNEAQ.

V gene TRBV29-1 combines with J gene TRBJ2-7; 8 bases are shared with TRBD2. CDR1 SQVTM and CDR2 ANQGSEA come from the germline V gene. The CDR3 spans 13 residues. With 4 bases clipped from V and 4 bases from J, the junction kept 6 bases outside the gene matches. CDR3 in amino acids: CSVVGTRVYEQYF. The CDR3 DNA is TGCAGCGTTGTAGGGACTAGGGTGTACGAGCAGTACTTC.

The V call is TRBV27, the J call TRBJ2-1; D uncertain. Germline V CDR1 and CDR2: MNHEY, SMNVEV (reference sequence). The CDR3 is 12 amino acids. The V gene lost 6 bases and the J gene lost 5 bases, with 8 bases spanning the gap. The CDR3 DNA follows: TGTGCCAGCAGGCTCAGTGACAATGAGCAGTTCTTC. As protein: CASRLSDNEQFF.